The present T cell receptor beta chain was sequenced within a study of cytomegalovirus exposure and HLA in healthy donors. The wider study: There were around 390 genotyped donors. Of these, about 86% fell in the genetic ancestry cluster associated with self-reported Caucasian donors. General observations from the study: When presence/absence was analysed, sequencing depth was taken to be roughly uniform across donors. A prior analysis recorded that most TCR beta V segments were productive about 87% or about 30% of the time. The authors later linked a missense DCLRE1C variant to TCR beta V- and J-gene trimming.

With 60 Vbeta and 13 Jbeta primers, the PCR was carried out. The protocol was immunoSEQ multiplex PCR, while the TCRdb copy is restricted to in-frame clones and leaves out a portion. There are 140,000 to 150,000 clones in the sample, with 1.5% to 2% held by the top ten. The CDR3 extends over 17 amino acids. Trimming removed 4 bases from V and 6 bases from J; junction bases left unmatched: 10. The V gene's germline CDR1 is SQVTM and CDR2 ANQGSEA. Notes on this clone: The antigen is not known.

The clonotype was recovered from a woman aged 45-59 years in good health and CMV-seronegative. The J gene is TRBJ2-2, the V gene TRBV29-1; TRBD2 matches 14 bases. Sequencing used PBMCs. CDR3 sequence (DNA): TGCAGCGTTGCGGGACTAGCGGGAGCGCGGGTCGCCGGGGAGCTGTTTTTT. The encoded protein is CSVAGLAGARVAGELFF.